This TCR beta chain was found in a study of blood T cell repertoires in COVID-19. Study overall: T cells, B-cell-depleted T cells, or PBMCs provided the cDNA or gDNA that served as material.

Data came from immunoSEQ multiplex PCR; TCRdb stores just in-frame clones and leaves some out. The repertoire consists of over 250,000 clones, with 88% occurring once and the leading ten covering 3%. The germline V gene has CDR1 SNHLY and CDR2 FYNNEI. The CDR3 covers 17 residues. J gave up 0 bases and V 6 bases, and 7 bases lay outside the gene matches. Living in 24 US areas, the participants were between roughly 18 and 90 years of age. Participant-given clinical history determined each cohort assignment. The TCR was taken from a woman in her forties or fifties who had recovered from COVID-19. The V and J genes are TRBV2 and TRBJ2-6, with 8 bases that match TRBD1. The specimen was PBMCs or T cells enriched from blood (not recorded which). The CDR3 sequence: CASRPGTGISGANVLTF. The CDR3 coding sequence is TGTGCCAGCAGACCGGGGACAGGCATCTCTGGGGCCAACGTCCTGACTTTC.